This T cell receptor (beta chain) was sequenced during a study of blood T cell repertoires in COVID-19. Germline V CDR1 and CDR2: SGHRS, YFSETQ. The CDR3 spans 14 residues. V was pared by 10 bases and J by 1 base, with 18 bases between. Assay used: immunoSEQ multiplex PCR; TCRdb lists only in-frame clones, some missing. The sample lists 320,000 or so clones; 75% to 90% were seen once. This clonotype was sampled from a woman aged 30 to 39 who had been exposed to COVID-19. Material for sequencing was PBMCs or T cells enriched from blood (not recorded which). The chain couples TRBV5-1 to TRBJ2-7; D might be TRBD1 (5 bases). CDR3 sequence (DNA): TGCGCCGCCCAGACCAGGGCGGAATCCTACGAGCAGTACTTC. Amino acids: CAAQTRAESYEQYF.